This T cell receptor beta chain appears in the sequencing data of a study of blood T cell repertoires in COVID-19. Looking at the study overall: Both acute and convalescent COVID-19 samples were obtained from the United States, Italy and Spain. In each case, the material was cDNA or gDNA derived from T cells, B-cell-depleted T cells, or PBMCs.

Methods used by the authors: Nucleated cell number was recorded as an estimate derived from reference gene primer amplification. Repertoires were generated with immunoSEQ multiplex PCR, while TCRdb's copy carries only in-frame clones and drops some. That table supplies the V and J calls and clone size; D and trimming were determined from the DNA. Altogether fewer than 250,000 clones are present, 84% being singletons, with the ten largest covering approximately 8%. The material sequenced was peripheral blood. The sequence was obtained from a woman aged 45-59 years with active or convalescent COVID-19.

For the CDR3, the DNA is TGTGCCAGCAGCGAGAAAACAGGTGGCACCTACGAGCAGTACTTC. This encodes CASSEKTGGTYEQYF. This chain joins TRBV5-4 and TRBJ2-7; possibly TRBD1 for D (5 bases). CDR3 length equals 15 residues. V dropped 4 bases and J dropped 2 bases, with 16 bases sitting between them. CDR1 and CDR2 (germline): SGHNT, YYREEE (reference sequence).